These 26 T cell receptor beta chains were all obtained from the same sample, sequenced in a study of shared clonotypes between healthy human individuals (dated by TCRdb to 2019 to 2021). Preparation of the library involved the immunoSEQ multiplex PCR assay. Not all clones reach the TCRdb copy of this immuneACCESS table, which keeps in-frame sequences only. Checked studies attribute under half of the gap to unresolved V genes and leave the rest unexplained. Here the sample has approximately 2.5 million clones; approximately 94% occur a single time. Of the sample, approximately 0.36% falls within the top ten clones. Specimen: naive CD4+ T cells from PBMCs. The meaning of the sample's cell subset or site label: CD45RA+ positively selected. All receptors derive from a man younger than 35 in good health. Some clones in this sample may be carry-over from other donors' samples.

A note on this clone: The sample contains more than one DNA sequence encoding this CDR3. The V gene is TRBV5-1, the J gene TRBJ2-2; D remains ambiguous. Trimming removed 0 bases at V and 2 bases at J, with 5 bases between. The CDR3 contains 14 residues. Germline V gives CDR1 SGHRS, CDR2 YFSETQ. CDR3 residues: CASSLVPNTGELFF. In nucleotides, the CDR3 is TGCGCCAGCAGCTTGGTACCAAACACCGGGGAGCTGTTTTTT.

This CDR3 is CASSRTGANYGYTF. The DNA of the CDR3 is TGTGCCAGCAGCCGGACAGGGGCTAACTATGGCTACACCTTC. The chain uses TRBV6-4 and TRBJ1-2; 9 bases line up with TRBD1. The germline V gene encodes CDR1 MRHNA and CDR2 SNTAGT. The V gene end was trimmed by 6 bases and the J gene end by 0 bases; junction bases not matched to a gene: 2. This CDR3 is built from 14 residues.

The table lists this clone with a few counts. The chain links TRBV6-5 to TRBJ1-5; possibly TRBD1 for D (5 bases). CDR3 length: 13 amino acids. CDR1 is MNHEY and CDR2 is SVGAGI in the germline V gene. Trimming stripped 4 bases from V and 5 bases from J, with 9 bases between. CDR3 in amino acids: CASSSRAHQPQHF. The CDR3 region has the DNA TGTGCCAGCAGTTCCAGGGCGCATCAGCCCCAGCATTTT.

This chain joins TRBV20-1 and TRBJ1-2; D is uncertain. Trimming removed 7 bases from V and 4 bases from J, with 10 bases in between. The CDR3 is made up of 11 amino acids. The V gene's germline CDR1 is DFQATT and CDR2 SNEGSKA (reference sequence). The CDR3 here is CSVRTGYGYTF. The CDR3 region has the DNA TGCAGTGTTCGGACGGGCTATGGCTACACCTTC.

J is TRBJ2-5 and V is TRBV7-9, with D possibly being TRBD1 (5 bases). V dropped 7 bases and J dropped 4 bases, with 19 bases sitting between them. The CDR3 runs to 15 residues. CDR1 is SEHNR and CDR2 is FQNEAQ in the germline V gene (reference sequence). The CDR3 DNA reads as TGTGCCAGCACCAAATTAGGGCAGGGTACAGAGACCCAGTACTTC. Translation gives CASTKLGQGTETQYF.

As for this clone: Sequence at one end of the junction differs from germline and may be a read error. The chain joins TRBV11-1 to TRBJ1-1, with 7 nucleotides matching TRBD1. The germline CDR1 and CDR2 sequences are SGHAT and FQDESV (reference sequence). The CDR3 sequence is 12 residues long. The CDR3 region is CASSRDRADAFF. CDR3 nucleotides: TGTGCCAGCAGCCGAGACAGGGCTGACGCTTTCTTT. The whole variable domain, remainder taken from reference TRBV11-1 and TRBJ1-1, is EAEVAQSPRYKITEKSQAVAFWCDPISGHATLYWYRQILGQGPELLVQFQDESVVDDSQLPKDRFSAERLKGVDSTLKIQPAELGDSAMYLCASSRDRADAFFGQGTRLTVV.

This rearrangement joins TRBV15 to TRBJ2-1, with 7 bases fitting TRBD1. The CDR3 consists of 14 residues. V gave up 1 base and J gave up 4 bases; unmatched junction bases: 1. Germline V gene sequence: CDR1 LNHNV, CDR2 YYDKDF (reference sequence). For the CDR3, the DNA is TGTGCCACCAGCAGAGCGACAGGGTACAATGAGCAGTTCTTC. Translation gives CATSRATGYNEQFF.

This sequence joins TRBV19 and TRBJ1-3; D is undetermined. Germline CDR1 and CDR2: LNHDA and SQIVND (reference sequence). The CDR3 is made up of 15 amino acids. The V and J ends lost 3 bases and 2 bases respectively, with 11 bases between them. The CDR3 bases are TGTGCCAGTAGTATCGGATCCGCAACTGGAAACACCATATATTTT. This codes for CASSIGSATGNTIYF.

The chain links TRBV9 to TRBJ2-7, with D possibly TRBD1 on 6 matching bases. Trimming removed 4 bases at V and 6 bases at J, with 20 bases between. Germline V gene sequence: CDR1 SGDLS, CDR2 YYNGEE. This CDR3 is 15 amino acids long. CDR3 coding DNA: TGTGCCAGCAGCCCTCCATTAGTGGGGGCAGCCGAGCAGTACTTC. This gives the protein CASSPPLVGAAEQYF.

This clone was picked up a small number of times. Other nucleotide sequences in the sample specify the same CDR3. This chain connects TRBV7-8 to TRBJ2-5; D gene uncertain. Germline V gene data show CDR1 as SGHVS and CDR2 as FQNEAQ. This CDR3 has 11 amino acids. Trimming took 0 bases from V and 5 from J, leaving 1 base between them. The CDR3 DNA is TGTGCCAGCAGCTTAGCGGAGACCCAGTACTTC. This sequence encodes CASSLAETQYF. Based on the CDR3 plus reference TRBV7-8 and TRBJ2-5, the full variable domain is GAGVSQSPRYKVAKRGQDVALRCDPISGHVSLFWYQQALGQGPEFLTYFQNEAQLDKSGLPSDRFFAERPEGSVSTLKIQRTQQEDSAVYLCASSLAETQYFGPGTRLLVL.

The rearrangement links TRBV5-6 to TRBJ2-3, with D possibly being TRBD2 (5 bases). Trimming pared 0 bases from V and 5 bases from J, leaving 13 bases between. Germline loops: CDR1 SGHDT, CDR2 YYEEEE. The CDR3 is 15 residues long. The CDR3 DNA sequence: TGTGCCAGCAGCTTGGCCGGGAACGGGGTAGATACGCAGTATTTT. Translated, it gives CASSLAGNGVDTQYF.

The chain uses TRBV14 and TRBJ1-2, with D possibly matching TRBD1 (6 bases). Trimming cost V 4 bases and J 4 bases, with 19 bases left between them. The CDR3 runs 16 residues. Germline lookup yields CDR1 SGHDN and CDR2 FVKESK. In nucleotides, the CDR3 is TGTGCCAGCAGCCCCCTCGGCAGGGGCCTTGGCTATGGCTACACCTTC. Its translation: CASSPLGRGLGYGYTF.

The rearrangement links TRBV18 to TRBJ2-7; 8 bases match TRBD2. Trimming removed 3 bases from V and 4 bases from J; junction bases left unmatched: 11. This CDR3 contains 16 residues. The germline V gene has CDR1 KGHSH and CDR2 LQKENI. This chain's CDR3 is CASSPAGGGGTYEQYF. The CDR3 DNA reads TGTGCCAGCTCACCCGCGGGAGGTGGGGGCACTTACGAGCAGTACTTC.

V and J are TRBV29-1 and TRBJ2-3, with 10 bases matching TRBD2. V trimming: 0 bases; J trimming: 5 bases; junction bases outside the gene matches: 20. Germline CDR1 SQVTM, CDR2 ANQGSEA. This CDR3 is 20 amino acids long. The CDR3 spells CSVEDRIRPKAGGPRDTQYF. DNA for the CDR3: TGCAGCGTTGAAGATCGTATTAGACCTAAAGCGGGAGGGCCCAGAGATACGCAGTATTTT.

The V and J genes are TRBV15 and TRBJ2-5; a weak D match, TRBD2 (7 bases). The CDR3 is made up of 16 amino acids. V was trimmed by 8 bases and J by 5 bases, leaving 24 bases between them. Germline values: CDR1 LNHNV, CDR2 YYDKDF (reference sequence). The DNA of the CDR3 is TGTGCCACCCGGGGGGAGTATAACAGGGCCAGGGAGACCCAGTACTTC. Its translation: CATRGEYNRARETQYF.

The V call is TRBV7-3, the J call TRBJ2-5, with D uncertain. Germline CDR1 reads SGHTA; CDR2 reads FQGTGA. V was cut by 5 bases and J by 0 bases, with 13 bases left in between. This CDR3 contains 15 residues. The CDR3 DNA reads as TGTGCCAGCAGCCCCCAACCGGCCCACCAAGAGACCCAGTACTTC. The encoded protein is CASSPQPAHQETQYF.

CDR3 protein: CATNPTGDNQPQHF. The CDR3 DNA is TGTGCCACAAATCCTACAGGGGACAATCAGCCCCAGCATTTT. The chain carries TRBV10-3 and TRBJ1-5, with 7 bases matching TRBD1. The CDR3 totals 14 residues. From germline, CDR1 is ENHRY and CDR2 SYGVKD. The J segment lost 3 bases and the V segment lost 10 bases, leaving 9 bases of the junction unmatched.

The chain joins TRBV7-9 to TRBJ2-2; 13 bases map to TRBD2. The trim removed 5 bases at V and 3 bases at J, leaving 6 bases unmatched. Germline V lookup: CDR1 SEHNR, CDR2 FQNEAQ (reference sequence). The CDR3 loop spans 17 amino acids. CDR3 in DNA: TGTGCCAGCAGCCTAGGGACTAGCGGGACCTACACCGGGGAGCTGTTTTTT. Amino acid sequence: CASSLGTSGTYTGELFF.

A single count supports this clone. This CDR3 is also generated by other DNA sequences in the sample. The chain links TRBV5-1 to TRBJ2-5; D is undetermined. The CDR3 is 13 amino acids. Germline-derived CDR1 and CDR2 are SGHRS and YFSETQ. With 2 bases removed from V and 1 base from J, the gap between germline ends came to 6 bases. The CDR3 loop reads CASSLDGQETQYF. In DNA form, the CDR3 reads TGCGCCAGCAGCTTAGACGGCCAAGAGACCCAGTACTTC.

The chain joins TRBV4-1 to TRBJ2-5, with 8 nucleotides matching TRBD2. This CDR3 spans 16 amino acids. Germline V CDR1 and CDR2: MGHRA, YSYEKL. Trimming removed 2 bases from V and 7 bases from J; junction bases left unmatched: 12. In DNA form, the CDR3 reads TGCGCCAGCAGCCAATTTATCGGGACTAGGGTTGGGACCCAGTACTTC. Encoded protein: CASSQFIGTRVGTQYF.

This chain links TRBV14 with TRBJ2-5, with D hard to call. Per germline, CDR1 SGHDN and CDR2 FVKESK. The germline V and J ends were trimmed by 3 bases and 5 bases, with 16 bases remaining between them. This CDR3 has 15 residues. The CDR3 here is CASSHRTLFMETQYF. CDR3 sequence (DNA): TGTGCCAGCAGCCATCGGACGCTTTTTATGGAGACCCAGTACTTC.

About this clone: An end of the junction differs from the germline gene, which may be a read error. V and J are TRBV5-3 and TRBJ1-3; D perhaps matches TRBD1 (5 bases). TRBV5-3 is identified as an open reading frame with a role that is uncertain. This CDR3 comprises 11 residues. CDR3 nucleotide sequence: TGTGCCAGAAGCTTGGTGGCGGGGCGGAATTTT. It yields the protein CARSLVAGRNF.

On this clone: At the DNA level, this CDR3 is encoded by other sequences in the same sample as well. This chain connects TRBV7-2 to TRBJ2-5, with D hard to call. The germline V gene encodes CDR1 SGHTA and CDR2 FQGNSA. This CDR3 spans 11 amino acids. V dropped 3 bases and J dropped 5 bases, with 4 bases sitting between them. The CDR3 reads CASSFSETQYF. The CDR3 DNA reads TGTGCCAGCAGCTTTTCGGAGACCCAGTACTTC. Using reference TRBV7-2 and TRBJ2-5 for the parts outside the CDR3, the full variable domain is GAGVSQSPSNKVTEKGKDVELRCDPISGHTALYWYRQSLGQGLEFLIYFQGNSAPDKSGLPSDRFSAERTGGSVSTLTIQRTQQEDSAVYLCASSFSETQYFGPGTRLLVL.

This clone was detected a few times. The rearrangement links TRBV30 to TRBJ1-1; unclear D gene. The V and J ends lost 1 base and 1 base respectively, with 10 bases between them. Germline V gene sequence: CDR1 GTSNPN, CDR2 SVGIG (reference sequence). The CDR3 spans 14 residues. The CDR3 DNA is TGTGCCTGGAGTGAGGCAGGCTGGAACACTGAAGCTTTCTTT. Translating it yields CAWSEAGWNTEAFF.

CDR3 in amino acids: CASLPIGVDTQYF. DNA for the CDR3: TGTGCCAGCCTCCCTATAGGGGTAGATACGCAGTATTTT. The gene calls are TRBV2 and TRBJ2-3; D is perhaps TRBD1 (5 bases). V was clipped by 8 bases and J by 5 bases, with 14 bases between them. Germline V gene lookup returns CDR1 SNHLY and CDR2 FYNNEI. This CDR3 region has 13 residues.

This chain uses TRBV19 with TRBJ2-1, with TRBD2 matching 9 bases. This CDR3 is 17 amino acids long. CDR1 is LNHDA and CDR2 is SQIVND in the germline V gene (reference sequence). Germline trimming cut 4 bases from V and 4 bases from J; bases unmatched to any gene: 11. CDR3: CASSNAGGSRAYNEQFF. In DNA, the CDR3 is TGTGCCAGTAGTAATGCGGGAGGGTCGCGCGCTTACAATGAGCAGTTCTTC.